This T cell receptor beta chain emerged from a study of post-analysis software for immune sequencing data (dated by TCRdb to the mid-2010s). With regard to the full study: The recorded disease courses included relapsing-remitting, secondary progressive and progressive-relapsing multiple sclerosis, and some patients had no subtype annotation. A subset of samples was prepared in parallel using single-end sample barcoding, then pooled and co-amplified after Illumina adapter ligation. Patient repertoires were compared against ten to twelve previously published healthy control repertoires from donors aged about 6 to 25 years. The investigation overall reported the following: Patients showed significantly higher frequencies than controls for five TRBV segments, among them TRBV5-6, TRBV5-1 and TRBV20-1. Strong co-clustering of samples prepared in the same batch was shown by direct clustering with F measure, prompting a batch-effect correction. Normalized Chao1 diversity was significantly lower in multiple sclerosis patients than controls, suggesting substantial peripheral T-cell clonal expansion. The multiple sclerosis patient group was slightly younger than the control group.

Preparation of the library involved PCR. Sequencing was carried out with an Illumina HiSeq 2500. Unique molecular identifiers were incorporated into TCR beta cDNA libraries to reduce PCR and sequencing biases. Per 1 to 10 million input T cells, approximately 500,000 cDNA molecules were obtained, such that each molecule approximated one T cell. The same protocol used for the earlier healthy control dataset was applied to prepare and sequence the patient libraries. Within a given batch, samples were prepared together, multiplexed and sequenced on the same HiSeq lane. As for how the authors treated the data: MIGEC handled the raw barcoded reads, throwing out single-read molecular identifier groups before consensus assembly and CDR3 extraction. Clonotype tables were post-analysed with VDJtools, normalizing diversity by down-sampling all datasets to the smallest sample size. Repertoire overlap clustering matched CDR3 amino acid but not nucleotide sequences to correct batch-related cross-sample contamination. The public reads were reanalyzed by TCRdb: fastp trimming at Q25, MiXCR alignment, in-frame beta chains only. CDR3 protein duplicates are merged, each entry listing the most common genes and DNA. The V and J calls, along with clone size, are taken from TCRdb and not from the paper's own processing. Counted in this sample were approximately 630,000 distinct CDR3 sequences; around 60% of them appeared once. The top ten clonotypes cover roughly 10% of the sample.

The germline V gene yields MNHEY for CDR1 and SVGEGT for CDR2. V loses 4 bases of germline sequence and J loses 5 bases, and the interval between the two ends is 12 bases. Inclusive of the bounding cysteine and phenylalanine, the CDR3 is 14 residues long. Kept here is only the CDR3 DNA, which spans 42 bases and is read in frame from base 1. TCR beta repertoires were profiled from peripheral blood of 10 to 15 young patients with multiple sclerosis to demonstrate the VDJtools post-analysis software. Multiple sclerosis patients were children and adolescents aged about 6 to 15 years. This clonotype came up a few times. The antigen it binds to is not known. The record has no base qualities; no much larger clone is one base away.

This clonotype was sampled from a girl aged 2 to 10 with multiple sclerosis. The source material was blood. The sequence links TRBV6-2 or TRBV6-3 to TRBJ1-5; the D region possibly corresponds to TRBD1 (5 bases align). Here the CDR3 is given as CASSSRDGYQPQHF. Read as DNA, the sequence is TGTGCCAGCAGTTCCCGGGACGGATATCAGCCCCAGCATTTT.